These 27 T cell receptor beta chains were all obtained from the same sample, sequenced in a study of molecular identifiers for immune sequencing clone quantification. TCRdb passed the PCR reads through MiXCR, listing each CDR3 protein once. The sample shows hundreds of thousands of distinct CDR3 sequences, roughly 23% of them seen only once. The material sequenced was naive CD8+ T cells from blood, with Jurkat cell RNA spiked in. Sample subset: FACS-sorted CD8+CD4-CCR7+CD45RA+ naive T cells. The receptors were gathered from a human donor in good health. Some libraries in this study had Jurkat cell RNA spiked in.

Regarding this clonotype: A read error is likely, as this CDR3 ends without the conserved phenylalanine or tryptophan. The genes are TRBV6-6 and TRBJ1-4; maybe TRBD1 (6 bases). The germline V and J ends were trimmed by 4 bases and 7 bases, with 13 bases remaining between them. The CDR3 runs to 14 residues. The V gene's germline CDR1 is MNHNY and CDR2 SVGAGI (reference sequence). The CDR3 DNA reads as TGTGCCAGCAGTTCACAGGGCCTGGGTGAAAAACTGTTTTCT. It encodes CASSSQGLGEKLFS.

This clonotype was seen at least ten times. The chain links TRBV6-5 to TRBJ2-6; D call uncertain. Trimming took 5 bases from V and 1 from J, leaving 9 bases between them. CDR1 and CDR2 (germline): MNHEY, SVGAGI. There are 15 residues in the CDR3. The CDR3 DNA is TGTGCCAGCAGTCAATATACGTCTGGGGCCAACGTCCTGACTTTC. Protein product: CASSQYTSGANVLTF.

Remarks on this clonotype: This sequence may be a read error, since a much larger clone differs from it by one base. The V and J genes are TRBV7-9 and TRBJ2-3; a possible D gene is TRBD2 (5 bases). The CDR3 loop spans 14 amino acids. Germline-derived CDR1 and CDR2 are SEHNR and FQNEAQ (reference sequence). CDR3 DNA: TGTGCCGGCAGCCCTAGCCCTAGCACAGATACGCAGTATTTT. It yields the protein CAGSPSPSTDTQYF.

CDR3 bases: TGCGCCAGCAGCCCGAGATCCGAGGCGAGCTGGGATACGCAGTATTTT. As protein: CASSPRSEASWDTQYF. This chain uses TRBV4-1 with TRBJ2-3; D uncertain. Germline CDR1 MGHRA, CDR2 YSYEKL. This CDR3 has 16 amino acids. Trimming took 4 bases from V and 6 from J, leaving 20 bases between them.

In regard to this clonotype: Without the conserved terminal phenylalanine or tryptophan, this CDR3 likely stems from a read error. This chain links TRBV6-5 with TRBJ2-1; D is perhaps TRBD1 or TRBD2 (5 bases each). This CDR3 is built from 17 residues. The germline gives CDR1 MNHEY, CDR2 SVGAGI. V shed 6 bases and J shed 7 bases, with 25 bases lying between them. The CDR3 loop is CASSHPPLRDGRNEQFY. Written as DNA, the CDR3 is TGTGCCAGCAGCCACCCCCCACTACGGGACGGCAGGAATGAGCAGTTCTAC.

The rearrangement joins TRBV2 to TRBJ2-1; no definite D call. This CDR3 comprises 13 residues. Germline loops: CDR1 SNHLY, CDR2 FYNNEI. V was trimmed by 5 bases and J by 4 bases, leaving 9 bases between them. CDR3 sequence: CASSLYNYNEQFF. DNA of the CDR3: TGTGCCAGCAGTCTTTACAATTACAATGAGCAGTTCTTC.

On this clonotype: This sequence may be a read error, since a much larger clone differs from it by one base. The rearrangement joins TRBV6-5 to TRBJ2-1, with D unresolved. Germline V CDR1 and CDR2: MNHEY, SVGAGI. This CDR3 comprises 11 residues. CDR3 region: CASSQGHEQSF. In DNA form, the CDR3 reads TGTGCCAGCAGTCAAGGGCATGAGCAGTCCTTC.

This clonotype was counted ten times or more. V and J are TRBV19 and TRBJ2-2; D ambiguous. Germline V gene data show CDR1 as LNHDA and CDR2 as SQIVND (reference sequence). V lost 3 bases to trimming and J lost 4 bases, with 9 bases between them. This CDR3 region has 14 residues. The DNA of the CDR3 is TGTGCCAGTAGTATTGGCGCGCTCACCGGGGAGCTGTTTTTT. Translating it yields CASSIGALTGELFF.

The chain combines TRBV15 with TRBJ1-5; D is unclear. The CDR3 contains 14 residues. Germline values: CDR1 LNHNV, CDR2 YYDKDF (reference sequence). V shed 5 bases and J shed 6 bases, with 14 bases lying between them. The CDR3 nucleotides read TGTGCCACCAGCGCCCCACTGAGTGGTCAGCCCCAGCATTTT. Its protein is CATSAPLSGQPQHF.

The chain uses TRBV7-9 and TRBJ2-3, with D perhaps TRBD2 (6 bases). V shed 6 bases and J shed 3 bases, with 16 bases lying between them. The CDR3 spans 15 residues. Germline V lookup: CDR1 SEHNR, CDR2 FQNEAQ (reference sequence). CDR3 amino acids: CASSLTLAGTDTQYF. The CDR3 DNA follows: TGTGCCAGCAGTTTAACCCTTGCGGGAACAGATACGCAGTATTTT.

The chain couples TRBV30 to TRBJ1-4; 8 bases agree with TRBD1. Per germline, CDR1 GTSNPN and CDR2 SVGIG (reference sequence). The CDR3 has 13 amino acids. V shed 3 bases and J 6 bases; nucleotides not matched to a gene: 3. The CDR3 DNA follows: TGTGCCTGGAGGGACAGGGTGGATGAAAAACTGTTTTTT. It yields the protein CAWRDRVDEKLFF.

This clonotype was counted at least ten times. The chain carries TRBV29-1 and TRBJ2-3; TRBD2 aligns across 12 bases. Looked up from germline, CDR1 is SQVTM and CDR2 is ANQGSEA. The J segment lost 8 bases and the V segment lost 3 bases, leaving 12 bases of the junction unmatched. The CDR3 is made up of 16 amino acids. For the CDR3, the DNA is TGCAGCGTTGACCCGACTAGCGGGAGTCAGGGGGGTACGCAGTATTTT. It yields the protein CSVDPTSGSQGGTQYF.

V usage is TRBV5-4 and J usage is TRBJ2-7; 9 bases match TRBD2. The CDR3 length is 15 residues. In germline, CDR1 is SGHNT, CDR2 YYREEE (reference sequence). V was clipped by 2 bases and J by 1 base; unmatched bases: 4. The CDR3 coding sequence is TGTGCCAGCAGCTTTTTAGCGGGAGAGTCCTACGAGCAGTACTTC. It encodes CASSFLAGESYEQYF.

The table lists this clonotype with many counts. This chain uses TRBV28 with TRBJ2-5, with TRBD1 matching over 7 bases. With 10 bases clipped from V and 2 bases from J, the junction kept 10 bases outside the gene matches. The CDR3 contains 14 residues. Germline lookup yields CDR1 MDHEN and CDR2 SYDVKM. The CDR3 nucleotides are TGTGCCACCCTGGGGACAGTAAGTCAAGAGACCCAGTACTTC. As protein: CATLGTVSQETQYF.

This rearrangement joins TRBV7-9 to TRBJ2-3; D may be TRBD2 (5 bases). V lost 1 base and J lost 5, with 13 bases in between. The CDR3 runs to 15 residues. Germline assignment: CDR1 SEHNR and CDR2 FQNEAQ (reference sequence). The CDR3 sequence is CASSLGAEAEDTQYF. CDR3 bases: TGTGCCAGCAGCTTAGGTGCGGAAGCGGAAGATACGCAGTATTTT.

The chain is built from TRBV27 and TRBJ2-2; 12 bases are a match to TRBD2. This CDR3 is 21 amino acids long. In germline, CDR1 is MNHEY, CDR2 SMNVEV (reference sequence). J gave up 2 bases and V 4 bases, and 17 bases lay outside the gene matches. The CDR3 loop reads CASSSLSRGGTSGPNTGELFF. CDR3 nucleotides: TGTGCCAGCAGTTCCTTAAGCCGAGGTGGGACTAGCGGGCCTAACACCGGGGAGCTGTTTTTT.

In its sample, this clonotype was seen a few times. The rearrangement joins TRBV19 to TRBJ1-1, with TRBD1 as a possible D gene (6 bases). The CDR3 is 19 amino acids. The germline gives CDR1 LNHDA, CDR2 SQIVND (reference sequence). The V gene lost 6 bases and the J gene lost 2 bases, with 28 bases spanning the gap. CDR3 loop: CASRLTTRGRGSSNTEAFF. As DNA, the CDR3 is TGTGCCAGTAGACTTACAACTCGGGGCAGGGGATCGTCTAACACTGAAGCTTTCTTT.

The chain is built from TRBV19 and TRBJ2-7; TRBD1 matches 8 bases. CDR3 length: 14 amino acids. V lost 5 bases and J lost 5; bases outside the gene matches: 8. Germline V gene lookup returns CDR1 LNHDA and CDR2 SQIVND (reference sequence). The CDR3, as DNA: TGTGCCAGTAGTGGGACAGGTCGGCTCCACGAGCAGTACTTC. This codes for CASSGTGRLHEQYF.

At least ten counts were recorded for this clonotype. The CDR3 DNA is TGTGCCAGCGGAAGACGAGGGAAATTTGATAGGGCTTTCTTT. Residues: CASGRRGKFDRAFF. The chain uses TRBV7-2 and TRBJ1-1; D gene unclear. V was pared by 8 bases and J by 11 bases, with 24 bases between. The germline V gene encodes CDR1 SGHTA and CDR2 FQGNSA. CDR3 size: 14 residues.

This chain joins TRBV13 and TRBJ1-2, with 9 bases identical to TRBD1. Unmatched junction bases numbered 18, after V lost 2 bases and J lost 8 bases. This CDR3 spans 18 amino acids. The germline CDR1 and CDR2 sequences are PRHDT and FYEKMQ (reference sequence). This chain's CDR3 is CASSLNPGTGRVSGGYTF. The CDR3 nucleotides read TGTGCCAGCAGCTTAAATCCCGGGACAGGGCGGGTCAGCGGAGGCTACACCTTC.

About this clonotype: A much larger clone lies one base from this, so it may be a read error. The rearrangement joins TRBV9 to TRBJ2-3; 7 positions agree with TRBD1. This CDR3 contains 16 residues. The V and J ends lost 1 base and 4 bases, in that order; junction bases with no gene match: 9. CDR1 SGDLS and CDR2 YYNGEE come from the germline V gene. CDR3 sequence: CASSVTGTETADTQYF. CDR3 sequence (DNA): TGTGCCAGCAGCGTAACCGGGACAGAAACCGCAGATACGCAGTATTTT.

This clonotype was observed a few times. The chain combines TRBV9 with TRBJ2-1; 10 bases are shared with TRBD2. The CDR3 loop spans 16 amino acids. The germline CDR1 and CDR2 sequences are SGDLS and YYNGEE. J was trimmed by 4 bases and V by 4 bases; bases with no gene match: 8. The CDR3 DNA reads as TGTGCCAGCAGCAGCCCTTCTAGCGGGGGTTACAATGAGCAGTTCTTC. Its protein is CASSSPSSGGYNEQFF. Filled out from reference TRBV9 and TRBJ2-1, the complete variable domain reads DSGVTQTPKHLITATGQRVTLRCSPRSGDLSVYWYQQSLDQGLQFLIQYYNGEERAKGNILERFSAQQFPDLHSELNLSSLELGDSALYFCASSSPSSGGYNEQFFGPGTRLTVL.

This clonotype has only one observation. V usage is TRBV3-1 and J usage is TRBJ2-6; D uncertain. The germline V gene has CDR1 LGHDT and CDR2 YNNKEL (reference sequence). The germline V and J ends were trimmed by 1 base and 3 bases, with 7 bases remaining between them. This CDR3 region has 15 residues. CDR3 bases: TGTGCCAGCAGCCAAGCCGGTATTGGGGCCAACGTCCTGACTTTC. It yields the protein CASSQAGIGANVLTF.

This clonotype appeared many times. The chain is built from TRBV2 and TRBJ2-7; 7 positions match TRBD2. CDR3 length equals 12 residues. Looked up from germline, CDR1 is SNHLY and CDR2 is FYNNEI. J was trimmed by 2 bases and V by 7 bases; bases with no gene match: 2. This chain's CDR3 is CASMGGPYEQYF. The CDR3 nucleotides read TGTGCCAGCATGGGAGGGCCCTACGAGCAGTACTTC.

This clonotype was counted ten times or more. The V and J genes are TRBV16 and TRBJ1-2; tentative D call: TRBD1 (5 bases). Trimming left V 0 bases short and J 6 bases short, with 17 bases between. This CDR3 spans 16 amino acids. Germline values: CDR1 KGHSY, CDR2 FQNENV. CDR3 region: CASSQSFGDESNGYTF. The DNA for the CDR3 is TGTGCCAGCAGCCAATCGTTTGGGGACGAGTCTAATGGCTACACCTTC.

The sample holds many counts of this clonotype. J is TRBJ1-1 and V is TRBV14, with D unresolved. Germline V gene sequence: CDR1 SGHDN, CDR2 FVKESK. The V end lost 4 bases, the J end lost 3 bases, and 15 bases lay between the germline ends. The CDR3 sequence is 15 residues long. The CDR3 DNA reads as TGTGCCAGCAGCCGACGGGCCCCCTGGGACACTGAAGCTTTCTTT. It codes for CASSRRAPWDTEAFF.

This clonotype was seen repeatedly, ten times or more. This chain's CDR3 is CASSLLTSGGGETQYF. CDR3 nucleotides: TGTGCCAGCAGCTTACTTACCAGCGGCGGAGGAGAGACCCAGTACTTC. This sequence joins TRBV7-9 and TRBJ2-5, with a tentative D call TRBD2 (5 bases). The CDR3 extends over 16 amino acids. Trimming shortened V by 2 bases and J by 4 bases, and 17 bases separated the two germline ends. Germline-derived CDR1 and CDR2 are SEHNR and FQNEAQ (reference sequence).